This is a list of T cell receptor beta chains from one sample in a study of shared clonotypes between healthy human individuals. TCRdb keeps only in-frame clones here, not all; method: immunoSEQ multiplex PCR. The table has 1,100,000 or so clones, approximately 80% seen once; the top ten hold approximately 0.52%. The sample was memory CD4+ T cells from PBMCs. Every receptor here comes from a man aged 18 to 29 in good health. Some clones in this sample may be carry-over from other donors' samples. The CDR3 runs from the conserved cysteine through the conserved F or W. D genes are given only for firm matches. Rows give clone size only sometimes, using once, few, many, or a class for an expanded clone.

CASSPRVAARGELFF | TGTGCCAGCAGCCCCCGGGTAGCGGCCCGGGGGGAGCTGTTTTTT | NA | TRBJ2-2 | TRBV9 | NA
CASSQGSAGKGEKLFF | TGTGCCAGCAGCCAAGGTTCAGCAGGGAAGGGGGAAAAACTGTTTTTT | NA | TRBJ1-4 | TRBV4-2 | NA
CASSPNGGPNYGYTF | TGTGCCAGCAGCCCAAATGGGGGTCCGAACTATGGCTACACCTTC | NA | TRBJ1-2 | TRBV13 | NA
CATSRVLGYEQYF | TGTGCCACCAGCCGAGTTCTAGGGTACGAGCAGTACTTC | NA | TRBJ2-7 | TRBV15 | NA
CAWRQGQQGTQYF | TGTGCCTGGAGGCAAGGACAGCAAGGGACCCAGTACTTC | NA | TRBJ2-5 | TRBV30 | NA
CASSSAGRPTYEQYF | TGTGCCAGCAGCTCCGCGGGGCGGCCGACCTACGAGCAGTACTTC | NA | TRBJ2-7 | TRBV7-9 | NA
CASSLAGTSVETQYF | TGCGCCAGCAGTCTCGCCGGGACTAGCGTAGAGACCCAGTACTTC | TRBD2 | TRBJ2-5 | TRBV5-1 | NA
CASSRTRGSSNEQFF | TGTGCCAGCAGTAGGACTAGAGGTTCCTCCAATGAGCAGTTCTTC | TRBD2 | TRBJ2-1 | TRBV2 | few
CASSKLPGGGYEQYF | TGTGCCAGCAGCAAACTCCCAGGCGGGGGCTACGAGCAGTACTTC | TRBD2 | TRBJ2-7 | TRBV11-2 | NA
CASSEGRDTQPQHF | TGTGCCAGCAGTGAGGGCCGGGACACTCAGCCCCAGCATTTT | NA | TRBJ1-5 | TRBV6-1 | NA
CASSGPGGGEQYF | TGTGCCAGCAGTGGCCCCGGGGGAGGCGAGCAGTACTTC | NA | TRBJ2-7 | TRBV28 | NA
CASSAQGSNQPQHF | TGTGCCAGCAGTGCCCAGGGGAGCAATCAGCCCCAGCATTTT | NA | TRBJ1-5 | TRBV2 | NA
CASSLSAGPNEKLFF | TGTGCCAGCAGTTTATCGGCAGGGCCTAATGAAAAACTGTTTTTT | NA | TRBJ1-4 | TRBV27 | NA
CASSSGAVELFF | TGTGCCAGCAGTTCAGGGGCGGTCGAGCTGTTTTTT | NA | TRBJ2-2 | TRBV27 | few
CASSPLDEAFF | TGTGCCAGCAGTCCCCTGGACGAAGCTTTCTTT | NA | TRBJ1-1 | TRBV6-6 | few
CASSTYRAGYTF | TGTGCCAGCAGCACGTACAGGGCTGGCTACACCTTC | NA | TRBJ1-2 | TRBV6-6 | few
CASSLGMGVSEQYF | TGTGCCAGCTCACTCGGTATGGGGGTGAGCGAGCAGTACTTC | NA | TRBJ2-7 | TRBV18 | NA
CASSGMTSGRSTDTQYF | TGTGCCAGCAGCGGCATGACTAGCGGGAGGTCCACAGATACGCAGTATTTT | TRBD2 | TRBJ2-3 | TRBV5-4 | NA
CASSPITDGKAFF | TGTGCCAGCAGCCCAATTACTGACGGAAAAGCTTTCTTT | NA | TRBJ1-1 | TRBV5-5 | NA
CASSPVGQGEGKLFF | TGTGCCAGCTCACCCGTTGGACAGGGCGAGGGAAAACTGTTTTTT | TRBD1 | TRBJ1-4 | TRBV18 | few
CASSMGSSGNTIYF | TGTGCCAGTAGTATGGGGTCTTCTGGAAACACCATATATTTT | NA | TRBJ1-3 | TRBV19 | once
CASRTTGVGANVLTF | TGTGCCAGCAGAACGACAGGGGTGGGGGCCAACGTCCTGACTTTC | TRBD1 | TRBJ2-6 | TRBV5-4 | NA
CASSSGTGSTEAFF | TGCGCCAGCAGCTCCGGGACAGGGAGCACTGAAGCTTTCTTT | TRBD1 | TRBJ1-1 | TRBV5-1 | NA
CATSRVYGGMGDTIYF | TGTGCCACCAGCAGAGTTTACGGCGGAATGGGCGACACCATATATTTT | NA | TRBJ1-3 | TRBV15 | few
CASSSPGGTTDTQYF | TGTGCCAGCAGCTCCCCTGGCGGAACCACAGATACGCAGTATTTT | NA | TRBJ2-3 | TRBV9 | NA
CASSRQGAYNEQFF | TGTGCCAGCAGTCGACAGGGCGCCTACAATGAGCAGTTCTTC | TRBD1 | TRBJ2-1 | TRBV2 | few
CASNGGLGFTEAFF | TGTGCCAGCAATGGTGGCCTCGGGTTCACTGAAGCTTTCTTT | NA | TRBJ1-1 | TRBV11-2 | NA
CAGTGVNMNEQFF | TGTGCCGGAACAGGGGTCAATATGAATGAGCAGTTCTTC | TRBD1 | TRBJ2-1 | TRBV30 | NA
CASSLTSATYEQYF | TGTGCCAGCAGCTTAACGTCGGCTACCTACGAGCAGTACTTC | NA | TRBJ2-7 | TRBV7-3 | NA
CASQDPGQGGFGGEKLFF | TGTGCCAGTCAGGACCCTGGACAGGGAGGTTTCGGGGGCGAAAAACTGTTTTTT | TRBD1 | TRBJ1-4 | TRBV19 | NA
CASIRDRDHNEQFF | TGTGCCAGCATCCGGGACAGGGACCACAATGAGCAGTTCTTC | TRBD1 | TRBJ2-1 | TRBV2 | NA
CASSLRRQISNYGYTF | TGTGCCAGCAGCTTAAGAAGACAGATTTCTAACTATGGCTACACCTTC | NA | TRBJ1-2 | TRBV7-2 | NA
CASSLTGREQYF | TGTGCCAGCAGCCTAACCGGGAGGGAGCAGTACTTC | TRBD2 | TRBJ2-7 | TRBV6-6 | NA
CASSQERGNEQFF | TGTGCCAGCAGCCAAGAAAGGGGGAATGAGCAGTTCTTC | NA | TRBJ2-1 | TRBV2 | NA
CASSPSDRSTQYF | TGTGCCAGCTCACCCTCGGACAGGTCGACCCAGTACTTC | TRBD1 | TRBJ2-5 | TRBV18 | NA
CASSQVSSWGQPQHF | TGTGCCAGCAGCCAAGTTTCTTCGTGGGGTCAGCCCCAGCATTTT | NA | TRBJ1-5 | TRBV4-2 | once
CASSPDGVGNTIYF | TGCGCCAGCAGCCCCGACGGGGTGGGAAACACCATATATTTT | NA | TRBJ1-3 | TRBV5-1 | once
CATMLGQGGPGELFF | TGTGCCACCATGTTGGGACAAGGAGGGCCCGGGGAGCTGTTTTTT | NA | TRBJ2-2 | TRBV10-3 | NA